This TCR beta chain was profiled in a study of CD8+ T cells in alopecia areata. Sequencing relied on a cDNA template that was reverse transcribed from extracted RNA. The data were produced by immunoSEQ multiplex PCR, yet TCRdb's version contains in-frame clones alone and is incomplete. The table includes some 160,000 clones, about two thirds detected once. Trimming left V 7 bases short and J 0 bases short, with 7 bases between. Germline lookup yields CDR1 MDHEN and CDR2 SYDVKM. The CDR3 spans 13 residues. This clone has just a few counts. V is TRBV28 and J is TRBJ2-1; D is ambiguous. The clonotype comes from a human donor in good health. Sequenced input: CD8+ T cells sorted from blood. CDR3 nucleotide sequence: TGTGCCAGCAATGAGGACTCCTACAATGAGCAGTTCTTC. It yields the protein CASNEDSYNEQFF.